This TCR beta chain was retrieved from a study of T-cell reconstitution after alpha-beta-depleted transplantation in children. This clonotype appeared many times. Library preparation (for TCRbeta) was performed with unique molecular identifiers. TCRdb processed the PCR reads anew with MiXCR; each CDR3 protein has one entry. The sample has about 540,000 distinct CDR3 sequences, 18% seen once; the top ten hold around 3.3%. The CDR3 loop spans 16 amino acids. V lost 6 bases and J lost 6; bases outside the gene matches: 6. Germline values: CDR1 ENHRY, CDR2 SYGVKD. Sequences were derived from PBMCs from the stem cell graft donor, sampled from the stem cell graft. The receptor's source is a human donor who donated a stem cell graft to a child with acute lymphoblastic leukemia. This rearrangement joins TRBV10-3 to TRBJ2-3, with 16 bases that match TRBD2. In nucleotides, the CDR3 is TGTGCCATCAGCAGAAAGGGACTAGCGGGAGGGGATACGCAGTATTTT. Its protein is CAISRKGLAGGDTQYF.